This TCR beta chain comes out of a study of T cells after posttransplantation cyclophosphamide. Some clones are missing from TCRdb's copy, which holds only in-frame ones; the method was immunoSEQ multiplex PCR. The sample includes about 47,000 clones, 90% to 95% seen only once; the top ten take 2.9%. The receptor comes from a woman in her 30s in good health and a related stem cell transplant donor. Sequenced material: PBMCs.

The CDR3 spells CASSPGREGYTF. CDR3 nucleotide sequence: TGTGCCAGCAGCCCCGGACGGGAGGGCTACACCTTC. The genes are TRBV7-7 and TRBJ1-2; D is unclear. The V gene's germline CDR1 is SSHAT and CDR2 FNYEAQ (reference sequence). Trimming pared 5 bases from V and 8 bases from J, leaving 12 bases between. CDR3 size: 12 residues.